A single sample is the source of the 25 T cell receptor beta chains below, sequenced in a study of blood T cell repertoires in COVID-19. Repertoires were generated with immunoSEQ multiplex PCR, while TCRdb's copy carries only in-frame clones and drops some. The repertoire holds about 46,000 clones, with approximately 86% as singletons. The sample taken for sequencing was PBMCs or T cells enriched from blood (not recorded which). These receptors were collected from a woman aged 45-59 years who had recovered from COVID-19.

Here the CDR3 DNA reads TGTGCCAGTAGTATCCGAGGACAGGGGAATCAGCCCCAGCATTTT. Encoded protein: CASSIRGQGNQPQHF. V gene TRBV19 combines with J gene TRBJ1-5; 9 nucleotides align to TRBD1. CDR1 is LNHDA, CDR2 SQIVND, per germline (reference sequence). With 3 bases clipped from V and 4 bases from J, the junction kept 4 bases outside the gene matches. This CDR3 has 15 residues.

V usage is TRBV6-5 and J usage is TRBJ1-1; D remains ambiguous. The CDR3 is 12 amino acids. CDR1 and CDR2 (germline): MNHEY, SVGAGI. Trimming left V 4 bases short and J 9 bases short, with 12 bases between. CDR3 amino acids: CASSFTRVQAFF. The CDR3 DNA sequence: TGTGCCAGCAGTTTTACTCGGGTTCAAGCTTTCTTT.

J is TRBJ2-5 and V is TRBV19; 13 bases are a match to TRBD2. Germline loops: CDR1 LNHDA, CDR2 SQIVND (reference sequence). Trimming took 4 bases from V and 3 from J; bases not matched to a gene: 5. The length of the CDR3 is 16 residues. CDR3 sequence reads: CASSRGLAGAEETQYF. In DNA form, the CDR3 reads TGTGCCAGTAGTAGAGGACTAGCGGGAGCGGAAGAGACCCAGTACTTC.

The chain recombines TRBV9 with TRBJ2-3, with TRBD2 matching over 7 bases. This CDR3 has 17 residues. Trimming cost V 0 bases and J 0 bases; bases outside gene matches: 7. Germline CDR1 is SGDLS and CDR2 is YYNGEE. The CDR3 sequence: CASSVAGGFSSTDTQYF. CDR3 DNA: TGTGCCAGCAGCGTAGCGGGAGGTTTTTCTAGCACAGATACGCAGTATTTT.

The chain recombines TRBV19 with TRBJ2-7; TRBD1 matches 7 bases. Germline CDR1 is LNHDA and CDR2 is SQIVND (reference sequence). The CDR3 runs to 13 residues. Germline trimming cut 7 bases from V and 1 base from J; bases unmatched to any gene: 4. CDR3 coding DNA: TGTGCCAGTAAAGAGACAGGGTCCTACGAGCAGTACTTC. Protein sequence: CASKETGSYEQYF.

This rearrangement joins TRBV3-1 (or the pseudogene TRBV3-2) to TRBJ2-7; 10 positions match TRBD2. The germline CDR1 and CDR2 sequences are LGHDT and YNNKEL (reference sequence). The length of the CDR3 is 17 residues. V lost 1 base, J lost 0 bases, and 6 bases stayed unmatched. The CDR3 DNA sequence: TGTGCCAGCAGCCAAGCTAGCGGGGGTTTTCTCTCCTACGAGCAGTACTTC. It yields the protein CASSQASGGFLSYEQYF.

This rearrangement joins TRBV19 to TRBJ2-5; TRBD2 is a possible D gene (6 bases). CDR3 length: 13 amino acids. Germline lookup yields CDR1 LNHDA and CDR2 SQIVND (reference sequence). V was trimmed by 7 bases and J by 5 bases, leaving 14 bases between them. The CDR3 nucleotides read TGTGCCAGTACCAAGACTAGTGGTGAGACCCAGTACTTC. Protein product: CASTKTSGETQYF.

The chain couples TRBV28 to TRBJ2-1; TRBD2 might be the D (6 bases). This CDR3 is built from 17 residues. V was clipped by 9 bases and J by 0 bases, with 21 bases between them. Germline-derived CDR1 and CDR2 are MDHEN and SYDVKM. CDR3 in amino acids: CASTSAGTLSSYNEQFF. In DNA, the CDR3 is TGTGCCAGTACATCAGCGGGTACATTGTCCTCCTACAATGAGCAGTTCTTC.

V and J are TRBV15 and TRBJ2-5, with no clear D. V lost 2 bases, J lost 2 bases, and 6 bases lay in between. This CDR3 is 13 amino acids long. CDR1 LNHNV and CDR2 YYDKDF come from the germline V gene (reference sequence). The CDR3 coding sequence is TGTGCCACCAGCAGACCCCCTCAAGAGACCCAGTACTTC. It specifies CATSRPPQETQYF.

J is TRBJ2-7 and V is TRBV3-1 (or the pseudogene TRBV3-2), with TRBD1 matching over 8 bases. The junction had 9 bases not matched to a gene; V was cut back by 0 bases and J by 5 bases. Germline CDR1 and CDR2: LGHDT and YNNKEL (reference sequence). The CDR3 runs 16 residues. CDR3 in amino acids: CASSQDGARGRNEQYF. The CDR3 coding sequence is TGTGCCAGCAGCCAAGATGGCGCCAGGGGGCGAAACGAGCAGTACTTC.

Only one count was recorded for this clone. The chain has TRBV7-8 and TRBJ2-7, with D maybe TRBD1 (5 bases). The V end lost 0 bases, the J end lost 2 bases, and 8 bases lay between the germline ends. Germline V CDR1 and CDR2: SGHVS, FQNEAQ. This CDR3 has 14 residues. The CDR3 nucleotides read TGTGCCAGCAGCTTAGCGCCAGGGACCTACGAGCAGTACTTC. Its protein product is CASSLAPGTYEQYF.

This clone was seen a few times. The CDR3 sequence is CASSDRGLTEAFF. The DNA for the CDR3 is TGTGCCAGCAGTGACAGGGGGCTTACGGAAGCTTTCTTT. This rearrangement joins TRBV6-1 to TRBJ1-1, with 8 bases lining up with TRBD1. Germline V gene lookup returns CDR1 MNHNS and CDR2 SASEGT. The CDR3 runs to 13 residues. Unmatched junction bases numbered 5, after V lost 3 bases and J lost 8 bases.

The J gene is TRBJ2-7, the V gene TRBV28; no clear D gene. Trimming removed 1 base at V and 1 base at J, with 8 bases between. Germline V lookup: CDR1 MDHEN, CDR2 SYDVKM. This CDR3 spans 14 amino acids. CDR3 in DNA: TGTGCCAGCAGTTTATCTCCAGGTTCCTACGAGCAGTACTTC. As protein: CASSLSPGSYEQYF.

The CDR3 sequence: CASSLLGGTGELFF. CDR3 sequence (DNA): TGTGCCAGCAGCCTTCTGGGGGGCACCGGGGAGCTGTTTTTT. The chain recombines TRBV3-1 (or the pseudogene TRBV3-2) with TRBJ2-2, with D possibly TRBD2 on 6 matching bases. Germline CDR1 is LGHDT and CDR2 is YNNKEL (reference sequence). V lost 4 bases and J lost 4, with 10 bases in between. This CDR3 region has 14 residues.

The J gene is TRBJ2-7, the V gene TRBV30; 9 bases map to TRBD1. The J segment lost 6 bases and the V segment lost 3 bases, leaving 9 bases of the junction unmatched. Germline-derived CDR1 and CDR2 are GTSNPN and SVGIG (reference sequence). The CDR3 runs to 14 residues. The CDR3 nucleotides read TGTGCCTGGAGACGAGGGGACAGGGTTTCCGAGCAGTACTTC. This gives the protein CAWRRGDRVSEQYF.

The V gene is TRBV19, the J gene TRBJ2-7; TRBD2 matches 14 bases. The length of the CDR3 is 16 residues. Germline trimming cut 4 bases from V and 4 bases from J; bases unmatched to any gene: 6. CDR1 and CDR2 (germline): LNHDA, SQIVND (reference sequence). The CDR3: CASSKAGTSGSYEQYF. The CDR3 DNA is TGTGCCAGTAGTAAGGCCGGGACTAGCGGGAGTTACGAGCAGTACTTC.

The chain combines TRBV6-1 with TRBJ1-1; D is unresolved. This CDR3 has 13 amino acids. Germline lookup yields CDR1 MNHNS and CDR2 SASEGT. V was shortened by 1 base and J by 2 bases, with 5 bases between the two germline ends. The CDR3 DNA follows: TGTGCCAGCAGTGAAGGCCTAAACACTGAAGCTTTCTTT. This codes for CASSEGLNTEAFF.

The chain employs TRBV6-5 and TRBJ2-3; TRBD2 agrees at 13 bases. This CDR3 spans 15 amino acids. The J segment lost 8 bases and the V segment lost 2 bases, leaving 4 bases of the junction unmatched. CDR1 MNHEY and CDR2 SVGAGI come from the germline V gene. The CDR3 DNA reads TGTGCCAGCAGTTACACTAGCGGGAGGGCTGGTACGCAGTATTTT. Its protein product is CASSYTSGRAGTQYF.

The chain recombines TRBV7-8 with TRBJ2-7; 9 bases line up with TRBD1. Germline V gene lookup returns CDR1 SGHVS and CDR2 FQNEAQ. V lost 1 base to trimming and J lost 7 bases; unmatched junction nucleotides: 5. The CDR3 sequence is 14 residues long. Here the CDR3 reads CASSLGGTGSEQYF. The CDR3, as DNA: TGTGCCAGCAGCTTAGGAGGGACAGGGTCTGAGCAGTACTTC.

This chain connects TRBV5-1 to TRBJ1-1, with D tentatively TRBD1 (5 bases). V was clipped by 4 bases and J by 1 base, with 14 bases between them. The CDR3 extends over 15 amino acids. Germline lookup yields CDR1 SGHRS and CDR2 YFSETQ. This CDR3 is CASSPGGSSNTEAFF. CDR3 sequence (DNA): TGCGCCAGCAGCCCGGGGGGGAGTTCGAACACTGAAGCTTTCTTT.

The V call is TRBV6-4, the J call TRBJ2-3, with 7 bases lining up with TRBD1. This CDR3 spans 14 amino acids. The V segment lost 6 bases and the J segment 3 bases; nucleotides outside the gene matches: 6. CDR1 is MRHNA and CDR2 is SNTAGT in the germline V gene. The CDR3 protein is CASREGQHTDTQYF. The CDR3 nucleotides read TGTGCCAGCAGAGAGGGACAGCATACAGATACGCAGTATTTT.

The CDR3 reads CASRGHLSNQPQHF. CDR3 nucleotides: TGTGCCAGCCGGGGACACCTTAGCAATCAGCCCCAGCATTTT. The rearrangement joins TRBV6-5 to TRBJ1-5; D possibly corresponds to TRBD1 (6 bases). CDR1 is MNHEY and CDR2 is SVGAGI in the germline V gene. Trimming took off 8 bases at V and 0 bases at J, with 11 bases between the two ends. The CDR3 length is 14 residues.

V is TRBV7-7 and J is TRBJ2-3; D might be TRBD1 (6 bases). The CDR3 sequence is 17 residues long. Germline V lookup: CDR1 SSHAT, CDR2 FNYEAQ (reference sequence). CDR3 protein: CAPLPRDTGRTTDTQYF. The CDR3, as DNA: TGTGCTCCCCTCCCCCGGGACACTGGGCGGACCACAGATACGCAGTATTTT.

The chain combines TRBV12-3 or TRBV12-4 with TRBJ1-2; 8 positions agree with TRBD1. The length of the CDR3 is 13 residues. J lost 4 bases, V lost 7 bases, and 5 bases had no gene match. The CDR3 region has the DNA TGTGCCAGCACCCATACAGGGGGCTATGGCTACACCTTC. This sequence encodes CASTHTGGYGYTF.

The chain combines TRBV7-9 with TRBJ2-7, with D possibly matching TRBD2 (7 bases). V was pared by 5 bases and J by 1 base, with 15 bases between. This CDR3 is 15 amino acids long. Germline assignment: CDR1 SEHNR and CDR2 FQNEAQ (reference sequence). In DNA form, the CDR3 reads TGTGCCAGCAGCCGCGAGGGGGGGGCTTCCTACGAGCAGTACTTC. Protein product: CASSREGGASYEQYF.